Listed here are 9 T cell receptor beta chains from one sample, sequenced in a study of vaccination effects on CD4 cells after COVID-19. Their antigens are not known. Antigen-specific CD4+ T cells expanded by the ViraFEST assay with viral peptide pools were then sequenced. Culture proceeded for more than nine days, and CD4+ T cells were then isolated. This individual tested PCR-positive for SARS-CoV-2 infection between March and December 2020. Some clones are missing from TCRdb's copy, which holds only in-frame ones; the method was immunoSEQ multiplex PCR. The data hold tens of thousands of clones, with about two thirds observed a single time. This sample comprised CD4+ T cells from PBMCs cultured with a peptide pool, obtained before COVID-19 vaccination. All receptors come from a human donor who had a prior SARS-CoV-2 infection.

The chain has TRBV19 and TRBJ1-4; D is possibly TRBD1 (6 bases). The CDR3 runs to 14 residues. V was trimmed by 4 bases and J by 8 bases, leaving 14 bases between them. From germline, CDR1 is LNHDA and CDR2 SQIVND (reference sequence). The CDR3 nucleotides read TGTGCCAGTAGTACCCGACAGGACGGGGAAAAACTGTTTTTT. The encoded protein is CASSTRQDGEKLFF.

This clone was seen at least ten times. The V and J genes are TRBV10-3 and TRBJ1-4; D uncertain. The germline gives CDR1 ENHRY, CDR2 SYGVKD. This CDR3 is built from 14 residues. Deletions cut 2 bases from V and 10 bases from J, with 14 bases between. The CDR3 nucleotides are TGTGCCATCAGTGAGGGTCAGGAGCGTGGAAAACTGTTTTTT. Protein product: CAISEGQERGKLFF.

The CDR3 sequence: CASSLQIVAGGPEETQYF. CDR3 bases: TGTGCCAGCAGCTTACAAATTGTAGCGGGGGGGCCGGAAGAGACCCAGTACTTC. V and J are TRBV7-8 and TRBJ2-5; TRBD2 agrees at 11 bases. There are 18 residues in the CDR3. The V segment lost 2 bases and the J segment 3 bases; nucleotides outside the gene matches: 11. Germline assignment: CDR1 SGHVS and CDR2 FQNEAQ.

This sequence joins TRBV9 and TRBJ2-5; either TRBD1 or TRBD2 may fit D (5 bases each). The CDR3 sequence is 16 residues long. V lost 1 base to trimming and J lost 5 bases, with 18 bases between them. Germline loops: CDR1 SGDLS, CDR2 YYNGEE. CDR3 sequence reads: CASSVLGTPTGETQYF. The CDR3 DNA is TGTGCCAGCAGCGTATTAGGGACCCCCACCGGGGAGACCCAGTACTTC.

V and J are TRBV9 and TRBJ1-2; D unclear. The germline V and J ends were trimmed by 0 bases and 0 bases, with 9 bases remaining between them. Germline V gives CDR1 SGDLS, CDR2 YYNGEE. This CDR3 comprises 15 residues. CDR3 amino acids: CASSVALGTNYGYTF. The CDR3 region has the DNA TGTGCCAGCAGCGTAGCTTTGGGCACTAACTATGGCTACACCTTC.

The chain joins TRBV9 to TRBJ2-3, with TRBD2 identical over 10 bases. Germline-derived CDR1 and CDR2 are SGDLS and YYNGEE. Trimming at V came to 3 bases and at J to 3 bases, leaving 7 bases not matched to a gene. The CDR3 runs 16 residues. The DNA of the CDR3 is TGTGCCAGCAGCGCGGAGCGGGAGGGGGGGACAGATACGCAGTATTTT. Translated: CASSAEREGGTDTQYF. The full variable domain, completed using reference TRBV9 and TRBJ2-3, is DSGVTQTPKHLITATGQRVTLRCSPRSGDLSVYWYQQSLDQGLQFLIQYYNGEERAKGNILERFSAQQFPDLHSELNLSSLELGDSALYFCASSAEREGGTDTQYFGPGTRLTVL.

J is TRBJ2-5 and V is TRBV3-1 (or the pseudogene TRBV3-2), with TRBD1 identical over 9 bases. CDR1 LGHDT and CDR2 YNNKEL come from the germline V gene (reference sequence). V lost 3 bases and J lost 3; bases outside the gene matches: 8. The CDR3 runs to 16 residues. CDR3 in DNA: TGTGCCAGCAGCCATGCCCCGGGACAGGGTGAAGAGACCCAGTACTTC. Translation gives CASSHAPGQGEETQYF.

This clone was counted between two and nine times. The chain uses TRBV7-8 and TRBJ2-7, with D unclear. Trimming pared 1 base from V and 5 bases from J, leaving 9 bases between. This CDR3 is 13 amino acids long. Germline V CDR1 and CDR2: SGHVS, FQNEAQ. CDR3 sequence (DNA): TGTGCCAGCAGCTTAGGTCAGTTCAACGAGCAGTACTTC. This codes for CASSLGQFNEQYF. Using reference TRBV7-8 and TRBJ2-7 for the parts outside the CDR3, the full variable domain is GAGVSQSPRYKVAKRGQDVALRCDPISGHVSLFWYQQALGQGPEFLTYFQNEAQLDKSGLPSDRFFAERPEGSVSTLKIQRTQQEDSAVYLCASSLGQFNEQYFGPGTRLTVT.

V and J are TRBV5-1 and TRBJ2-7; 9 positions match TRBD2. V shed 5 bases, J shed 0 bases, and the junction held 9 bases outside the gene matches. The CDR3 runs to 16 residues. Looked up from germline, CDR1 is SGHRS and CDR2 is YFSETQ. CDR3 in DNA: TGCGCCAGCAGTCCTGGACTAGCGTTTAGCTCCTACGAGCAGTACTTC. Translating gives CASSPGLAFSSYEQYF.